This T cell receptor beta chain originates from a study of post-analysis software for immune sequencing data. Whole-study context: Progressive-relapsing, secondary progressive and relapsing-remitting multiple sclerosis were among the disease courses included.

A few counts support this clonotype. Its antigen is undetermined. Study results and limitations: Multiple sclerosis patients showed significantly lower normalized Chao1 diversity than controls did. Strong co-clustering by F measure was evident for samples that had been prepared in the same batch. Five or six TRBV segments were more frequent in patients than controls; TRBV5-6, TRBV5-1 and TRBV20-1 belonged to this group.

Each TCR beta cDNA library carried unique molecular identifiers. Some 500,000 cDNA molecules were obtained per 1 to 10 million input T cells. TCRdb independently ran MiXCR on the PCR reads; one entry per CDR3 protein. This sample has under 900,000 distinct CDR3 sequences, with about 53% found just once. Trimming cost V 4 bases and J 5 bases, with 18 bases left between them. The germline gives CDR1 SQVTM, CDR2 ANQGSEA. This CDR3 is 15 amino acids long. V is TRBV29-1 and J is TRBJ2-1; the D gene is possibly TRBD1 (6 bases). Sequenced input: blood. The sequence was obtained from a girl aged 5 to 17 with multiple sclerosis. CDR3 residues: CSVGSFQGPNNEQFF. For the CDR3, the DNA is TGCAGCGTTGGGTCCTTTCAGGGGCCTAACAATGAGCAGTTCTTC.